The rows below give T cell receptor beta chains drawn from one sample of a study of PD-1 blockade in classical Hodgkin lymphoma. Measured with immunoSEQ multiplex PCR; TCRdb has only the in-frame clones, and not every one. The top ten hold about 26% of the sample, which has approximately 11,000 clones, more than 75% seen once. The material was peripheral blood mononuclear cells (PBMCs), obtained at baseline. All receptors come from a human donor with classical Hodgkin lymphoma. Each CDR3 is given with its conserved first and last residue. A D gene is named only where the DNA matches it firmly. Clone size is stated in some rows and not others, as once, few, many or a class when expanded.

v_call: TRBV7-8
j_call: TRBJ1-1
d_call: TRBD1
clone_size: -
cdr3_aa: CASSARTGANTEAFF
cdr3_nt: TGTGCCAGCAGCGCCAGGACAGGGGCGAACACTGAAGCTTTCTTT

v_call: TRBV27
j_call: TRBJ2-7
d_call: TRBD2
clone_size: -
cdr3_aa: CASSELSSGVYEQYF
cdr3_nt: TGTGCCAGCAGTGAACTGTCTAGCGGGGTCTACGAGCAGTACTTC

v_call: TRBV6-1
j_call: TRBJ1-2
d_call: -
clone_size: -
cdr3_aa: CASSVNSAYGYTF
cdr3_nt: TGTGCCAGCAGTGTTAACAGCGCTTATGGCTACACCTTC

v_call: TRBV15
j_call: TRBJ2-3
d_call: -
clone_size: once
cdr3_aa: CATSREIGTLRQGTDTQYF
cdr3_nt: TGTGCCACCAGCAGAGAAATCGGGACACTTCGGCAAGGCACAGATACGCAGTATTTT

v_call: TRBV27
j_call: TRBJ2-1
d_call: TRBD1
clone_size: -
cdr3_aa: CASSFYRGAYNEQFF
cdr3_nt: TGTGCCAGCAGTTTTTACAGGGGGGCCTACAATGAGCAGTTCTTC

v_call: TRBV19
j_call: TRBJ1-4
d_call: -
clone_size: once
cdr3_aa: CASSNPSWQDGIEKLFF
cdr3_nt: TGTGCCAGTAGTAACCCCTCCTGGCAGGATGGGATTGAAAAACTGTTTTTT

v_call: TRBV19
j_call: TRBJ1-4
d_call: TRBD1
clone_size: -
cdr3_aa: CASSIGGQSTATNEKLFF
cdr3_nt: TGTGCCAGTAGTATTGGGGGACAGAGTACTGCAACTAATGAAAAACTGTTTTTT

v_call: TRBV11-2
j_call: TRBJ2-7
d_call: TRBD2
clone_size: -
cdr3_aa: CASSLLAGGPLEQYF
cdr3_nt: TGCGCCAGCAGCCTCTTAGCGGGAGGGCCCCTCGAGCAGTACTTC

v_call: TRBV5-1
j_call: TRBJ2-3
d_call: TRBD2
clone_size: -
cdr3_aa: CASSPMLSGRADTQYF
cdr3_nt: TGCGCCAGCAGCCCAATGCTTAGCGGGAGGGCAGATACGCAGTATTTT

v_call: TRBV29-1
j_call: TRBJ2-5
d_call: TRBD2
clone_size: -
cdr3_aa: CSVDGLAGEETQYF
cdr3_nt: TGCAGCGTTGACGGTCTAGCGGGAGAAGAGACCCAGTACTTC

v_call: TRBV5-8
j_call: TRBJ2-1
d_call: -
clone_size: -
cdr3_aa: CASSLVRQNNEQFF
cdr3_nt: TGTGCCAGCAGCTTGGTCAGGCAGAACAATGAGCAGTTCTTC

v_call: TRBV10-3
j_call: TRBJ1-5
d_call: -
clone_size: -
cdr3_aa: CAISESGGSSQPQHF
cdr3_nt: TGTGCCATCAGTGAGTCAGGGGGAAGTAGTCAGCCCCAGCATTTT

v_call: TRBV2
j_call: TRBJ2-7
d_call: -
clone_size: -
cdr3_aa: CASSERGLAGRFYEQYF
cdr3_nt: TGTGCCAGCAGTGAAAGGGGGCTAGCGGGCCGTTTTTACGAGCAGTACTTC

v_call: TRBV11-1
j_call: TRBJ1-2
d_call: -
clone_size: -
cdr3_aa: CASSPRGETYGYTF
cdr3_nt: TGTGCCAGCAGCCCTCGGGGGGAGACCTATGGCTACACCTTC

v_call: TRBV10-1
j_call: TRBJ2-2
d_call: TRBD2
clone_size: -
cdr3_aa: CASSALGTSGVGELFF
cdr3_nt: TGCGCCAGCAGCGCCCTGGGGACTAGCGGCGTGGGGGAGCTGTTTTTT

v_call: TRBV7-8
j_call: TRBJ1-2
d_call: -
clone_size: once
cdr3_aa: CASSLVAGYGYTF
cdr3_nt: TGTGCCAGCAGCTTAGTTGCGGGCTATGGCTACACCTTC

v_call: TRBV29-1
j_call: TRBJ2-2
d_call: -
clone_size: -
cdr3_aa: CSGRKLGTGELFF
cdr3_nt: TGCAGCGGACGGAAACTAGGGACCGGGGAGCTGTTTTTT

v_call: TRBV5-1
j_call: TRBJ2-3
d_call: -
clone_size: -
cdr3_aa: CASRPDGTSTDTQYF
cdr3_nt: TGCGCCAGCAGACCCGATGGGACTAGCACAGATACGCAGTATTTT

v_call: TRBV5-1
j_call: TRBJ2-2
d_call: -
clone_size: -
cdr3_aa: CASSQGHSTGELFF
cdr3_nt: TGCGCCAGCTCCCAAGGACACTCGACCGGGGAGCTGTTTTTT

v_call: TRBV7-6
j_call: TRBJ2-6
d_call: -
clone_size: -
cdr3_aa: CASSLEGGSGANVLTF
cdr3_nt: TGTGCCAGCAGCTTAGAGGGGGGGTCTGGGGCCAACGTCCTGACTTTC

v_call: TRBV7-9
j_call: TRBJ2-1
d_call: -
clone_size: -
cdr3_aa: CASTPYNEQFF
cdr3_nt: TGTGCCAGCACTCCCTACAATGAGCAGTTCTTC

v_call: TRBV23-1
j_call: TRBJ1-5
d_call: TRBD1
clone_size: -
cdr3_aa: CASSQSWGDSGNQPQHF
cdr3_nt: TGCGCCAGCAGTCAATCGTGGGGGGACAGTGGCAATCAGCCCCAGCATTTT

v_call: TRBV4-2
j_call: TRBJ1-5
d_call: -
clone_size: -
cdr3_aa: CASSQDWGLIQPQHF
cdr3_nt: TGTGCCAGCAGCCAAGATTGGGGGCTCATTCAGCCCCAGCATTTT

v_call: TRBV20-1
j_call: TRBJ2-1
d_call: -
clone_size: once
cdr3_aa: CSPKKREQFF
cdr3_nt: TGCAGCCCAAAGAAGAGGGAGCAGTTCTTC

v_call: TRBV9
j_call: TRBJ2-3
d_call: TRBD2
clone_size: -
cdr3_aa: CASSVGLADPTQYF
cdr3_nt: TGTGCCAGCAGCGTAGGCCTAGCGGATCCTACGCAGTATTTT

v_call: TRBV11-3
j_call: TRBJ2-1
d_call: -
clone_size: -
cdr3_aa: CASSLNSVNEQFF
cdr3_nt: TGTGCCAGCAGCTTGAACTCAGTCAATGAGCAGTTCTTC

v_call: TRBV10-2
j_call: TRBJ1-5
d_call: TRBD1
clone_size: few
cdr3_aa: CASMRGPYQPQHF
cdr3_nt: TGCGCCAGCATGAGGGGGCCTTATCAGCCCCAGCATTTT

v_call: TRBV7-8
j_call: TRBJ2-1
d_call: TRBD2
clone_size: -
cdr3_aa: CASSRTSFSSYNEQFF
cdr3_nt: TGTGCCAGCAGCAGGACTAGTTTTAGCTCCTACAATGAGCAGTTCTTC

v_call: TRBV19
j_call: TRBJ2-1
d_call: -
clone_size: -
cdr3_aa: CASSTSARGIQVEQFF
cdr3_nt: TGTGCCAGTAGTACTTCCGCCCGGGGTATTCAGGTTGAGCAGTTCTTC

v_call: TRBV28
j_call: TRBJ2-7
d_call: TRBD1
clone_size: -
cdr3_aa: CASSRETGTHEQYF
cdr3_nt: TGTGCCAGCAGTCGCGAGACAGGGACCCACGAGCAGTACTTC

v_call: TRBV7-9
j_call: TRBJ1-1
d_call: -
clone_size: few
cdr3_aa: CASSLGGGTEAFF
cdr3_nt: TGTGCCAGCAGCTTAGGGGGAGGGACTGAAGCTTTCTTT

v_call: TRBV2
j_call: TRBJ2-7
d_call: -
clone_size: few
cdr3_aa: CASSLTNRYEQYF
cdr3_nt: TGTGCCAGCAGTTTGACTAATCGCTACGAGCAGTACTTC